The 8 T cell receptor beta chains in this list originate from one sample, sequenced in a study of blood T cell repertoires in COVID-19. Using immunoSEQ multiplex PCR, the repertoire was profiled, and TCRdb retains in-frame clones only, with some absent. The table has about 130,000 clones, about 91% seen once; the top ten hold under 13%. Material: peripheral blood. The receptor source for this set is a man aged 45 to 65 with acute or convalescent COVID-19.

The genes are TRBV2 and TRBJ2-2, with 8 bases fitting TRBD1. With V trimmed by 10 bases and J by 1 base, 8 bases remained unmatched. CDR1 is SNHLY and CDR2 is FYNNEI in the germline V gene. The CDR3 is 15 amino acids. This CDR3 is CATHGQGQNTGELFF. CDR3 bases: TGTGCCACCCATGGACAGGGCCAGAACACCGGGGAGCTGTTTTTT.

The chain couples TRBV28 to TRBJ1-1; tentatively, D is TRBD1 (5 bases). This CDR3 is 14 amino acids long. Trimming took 5 bases from V and 2 from J, leaving 12 bases between them. Per germline, CDR1 MDHEN and CDR2 SYDVKM. The CDR3 here is CASSSTGYNTEAFF. The CDR3 nucleotides are TGTGCCAGCAGTAGCACAGGCTATAACACTGAAGCTTTCTTT. The full variable domain, with the rest looked up from reference TRBV28 and TRBJ1-1, is DVKVTQSSRYLVKRTGEKVFLECVQDMDHENMFWYRQDPGLGLRLIYFSYDVKMKEKGDIPEGYSVSREKKERFSLILESASTNQTSMYLCASSSTGYNTEAFFGQGTRLTVV.

The chain has TRBV9 and TRBJ1-6; TRBD1 aligns across 7 bases. The V gene end was trimmed by 2 bases and the J gene end by 0 bases; junction bases not matched to a gene: 8. The CDR3 loop spans 18 amino acids. CDR1 is SGDLS and CDR2 is YYNGEE in the germline V gene. The CDR3 region is CASSVGTVASSYNSPLHF. Written as DNA, the CDR3 is TGTGCCAGCAGCGTCGGGACAGTAGCCAGCTCCTATAATTCACCCCTCCACTTT.

This sequence joins TRBV11-1 and TRBJ1-1; the match to TRBD1 covers 8 bases. The CDR3 length is 16 residues. The V and J ends lost 5 bases and 1 base, in that order; junction bases with no gene match: 9. The germline V gene has CDR1 SGHAT and CDR2 FQDESV (reference sequence). This CDR3 reads CASSVLTGVQNTEAFF. CDR3 coding DNA: TGTGCCAGCAGCGTCTTGACAGGGGTTCAGAACACTGAAGCTTTCTTT.

The chain has TRBV5-6 and TRBJ1-5; 10 nucleotides align to TRBD1. Germline CDR1 SGHDT, CDR2 YYEEEE. CDR3 length: 15 residues. V shed 4 bases and J 4 bases; nucleotides not matched to a gene: 5. The CDR3 loop is CASSRRTGGNQPQHF. The CDR3, as DNA: TGTGCCAGCAGCCGCCGGACAGGGGGAAATCAGCCCCAGCATTTT.

V gene TRBV5-1 combines with J gene TRBJ1-1, with 8 bases matching TRBD1. Germline CDR1 reads SGHRS; CDR2 reads YFSETQ. Losses at the gene ends were 0 bases for V and 1 base for J; bases not matched to a gene: 5. The length of the CDR3 is 16 residues. The CDR3 loop reads CASSLEGQGWNTEAFF. The CDR3 DNA follows: TGCGCCAGCAGCTTGGAAGGACAGGGATGGAACACTGAAGCTTTCTTT. Based on the CDR3 plus reference TRBV5-1 and TRBJ1-1, the full variable domain is KAGVTQTPRYLIKTRGQQVTLSCSPISGHRSVSWYQQTPGQGLQFLFEYFSETQRNKGNFPGRFSGRQFSNSRSEMNVSTLELGDSALYLCASSLEGQGWNTEAFFGQGTRLTVV.

The chain uses TRBV5-4 and TRBJ2-2; D not certain. The CDR3 length is 15 residues. Germline V gives CDR1 SGHNT, CDR2 YYREEE (reference sequence). V was pared by 3 bases and J by 0 bases, with 9 bases between. CDR3 residues: CASSSEVANTGELFF. CDR3 sequence (DNA): TGTGCCAGCAGCTCTGAGGTCGCGAACACCGGGGAGCTGTTTTTT.

This chain connects TRBV24-1 to TRBJ1-5; no reliable D call. Germline V gene data show CDR1 as KGHDR and CDR2 as SFDVKD. V was shortened by 3 bases and J by 5 bases, with 7 bases between the two germline ends. The CDR3 is 13 amino acids. The CDR3 nucleotides are TGTGCCACCAGTGATGCCCTAGATCAGCCCCAGCATTTT. It encodes CATSDALDQPQHF.